The 22 T cell receptor beta chains below were found in one sample sequenced in a study of blood T cell repertoires in COVID-19. Sequenced by immunoSEQ multiplex PCR; TCRdb stores in-frame clones only, minus some. The repertoire holds some 400,000 clones, roughly 90% seen once, with less than 2% in the top ten. The sample consisted of PBMCs or T cells enriched from blood (not recorded which). These receptors all stem from a woman in her 30s who had recovered from COVID-19.

J is TRBJ2-2 and V is TRBV6-4; D unresolved. V gave up 2 bases and J gave up 5 bases, with 9 bases separating them. CDR1 and CDR2 (germline): MRHNA, SNTAGT. The CDR3 has 14 amino acids. The DNA of the CDR3 is TGTGCCAGCAGTGACACGGTGCCTACCGGGGAGCTGTTTTTT. It encodes CASSDTVPTGELFF.

The chain has TRBV19 and TRBJ1-2, with 11 bases fitting TRBD1. The CDR3 covers 15 residues. The germline V gene encodes CDR1 LNHDA and CDR2 SQIVND (reference sequence). J lost 0 bases, V lost 10 bases, and 7 bases had no gene match. CDR3 coding DNA: TGTGCCACCGAGGACAGGGGGCAGACTAACTATGGCTACACCTTC. Encoded protein: CATEDRGQTNYGYTF.

The gene calls are TRBV4-1 and TRBJ2-5; TRBD2 agrees at 16 bases. After removal of 0 bases from V and 4 bases from J, the junction contained 8 bases not matched to a gene. Germline V CDR1 and CDR2: MGHRA, YSYEKL. This CDR3 region has 19 residues. The CDR3, as DNA: TGCGCCAGCAGCCAAGAGGGACTAGCGGGAGGGCCGGTACGAGAGACCCAGTACTTC. Translation gives CASSQEGLAGGPVRETQYF.

Concerning this clone: Other DNA sequences in this specimen translate into the identical CDR3. This chain links TRBV12-3 or TRBV12-4 with TRBJ1-4; the D gene is possibly TRBD1 (5 bases). This CDR3 region has 13 residues. V was clipped by 3 bases and J by 7 bases, with 9 bases between them. The CDR3 spells CASSFRVGEKLFF. The CDR3 nucleotides are TGTGCCAGCAGTTTCAGGGTCGGTGAAAAACTGTTTTTT.

The chain employs TRBV4-1 and TRBJ1-5; weak D call: TRBD1 (5 bases). V lost 4 bases and J 4 bases, leaving 11 bases between the germline ends. The CDR3 is 14 residues long. Germline loops: CDR1 MGHRA, CDR2 YSYEKL. The CDR3 DNA follows: TGCGCCAGCAGCCCGGGACTATTAAATCAGCCCCAGCATTTT. It codes for CASSPGLLNQPQHF.

The chain joins TRBV10-2 to TRBJ2-7, with D tentatively TRBD2 (5 bases). This CDR3 spans 15 amino acids. Germline V gene data show CDR1 as WSHSY and CDR2 as SAAADI. V lost 2 bases and J 6 bases, leaving 17 bases between the germline ends. For the CDR3, the DNA is TGCGCCAGCAGTGAGCCAAGTGGGAGACCCCCCGAGCAGTACTTC. It is translated as CASSEPSGRPPEQYF.

The chain employs TRBV2 and TRBJ2-7, with D maybe TRBD1 (6 bases). This CDR3 spans 13 amino acids. CDR1 and CDR2 (germline): SNHLY, FYNNEI. V lost 11 bases, J lost 3 bases, and 17 bases lay in between. For the CDR3, the DNA is TGTGCCGGGGGCCTGACTGACCGCTACGAGCAGTACTTC. Its protein product is CAGGLTDRYEQYF. Full variable domain (rest looked up from reference TRBV2 and TRBJ2-7): EPEVTQTPSHQVTQMGQEVILRCVPISNHLYFYWYRQILGQKVEFLVSFYNNEISEKSEIFDDQFSVERPDGSNFTLKIRSTKLEDSAMYFCAGGLTDRYEQYFGPGTRLTVT.

Note on this clone: At one boundary the junction diverges from the germline segment, which might be a read error. V usage is TRBV2 and J usage is TRBJ1-1; D possibly corresponds to TRBD1 (6 bases). The CDR3 contains 10 residues. The V gene's germline CDR1 is SNHLY and CDR2 FYNNEI. CDR3 coding DNA: TGTGCCAGCAGAGCCTTGGACAGCCGTTTT. As protein: CASRALDSRF. Using reference TRBV2 and TRBJ1-1 for the parts outside the CDR3, the full variable domain is EPEVTQTPSHQVTQMGQEVILRCVPISNHLYFYWYRQILGQKVEFLVSFYNNEISEKSEIFDDQFSVERPDGSNFTLKIRSTKLEDSAMYFCASRALDSRFGQGTRLTVV.

The CDR3 DNA reads as TGTGCCAGCAGTTATCCTCCTTCGAACACCGGGGAGCTGTTTTTT. Its protein product is CASSYPPSNTGELFF. The rearrangement uses TRBV6-2 or TRBV6-3 and TRBJ2-2; D is undetermined. Trimming shortened V by 3 bases and J by 0 bases, and 8 bases separated the two germline ends. CDR3 length: 15 amino acids. The germline gives CDR1 MNHEY, CDR2 SVGEGT.

The CDR3 reads CASSFSTAGYEQYF. CDR3 nucleotide sequence: TGTGCCAGCAGCTTTTCAACTGCAGGGTACGAGCAGTACTTC. This rearrangement joins TRBV7-9 to TRBJ2-7, with TRBD1 as a possible D gene (5 bases). V lost 3 bases and J lost 4, with 13 bases in between. The CDR3 totals 14 residues. CDR1 SEHNR and CDR2 FQNEAQ come from the germline V gene (reference sequence).

J is TRBJ1-3 and V is TRBV18; D uncertain. Germline V gene lookup returns CDR1 KGHSH and CDR2 LQKENI. V dropped 3 bases and J dropped 9 bases, with 12 bases sitting between them. The CDR3 is 13 residues long. The CDR3 region is CASSPWEYGTIYF. In DNA, the CDR3 is TGTGCCAGCTCACCCTGGGAGTACGGCACCATATATTTT.

This chain links TRBV27 with TRBJ1-2; 8 bases fit TRBD1. The CDR3 covers 15 residues. Germline V CDR1 and CDR2: MNHEY, SMNVEV (reference sequence). Trimming cost V 6 bases and J 2 bases; bases outside gene matches: 8. The CDR3 here is CASRSWDRPNYGYTF. CDR3 coding DNA: TGTGCCAGCAGGTCCTGGGACAGGCCAAACTATGGCTACACCTTC.

The chain combines TRBV7-9 with TRBJ1-1; the D gene is possibly TRBD1 (5 bases). The CDR3 is 13 residues long. The V end was cut by 7 bases, the J end by 7 bases, with 16 bases between. CDR1 is SEHNR, CDR2 FQNEAQ, per germline (reference sequence). CDR3 sequence reads: CASTPVGGVEAFF. The CDR3 coding sequence is TGTGCCAGCACCCCAGTCGGGGGGGTTGAAGCTTTCTTT.

The chain combines TRBV13 with TRBJ2-7; weak D call: TRBD2 (6 bases). This CDR3 has 16 amino acids. Between the trimmed V and J ends, which lost 2 bases and 4 bases, there was a span of 18 bases. Per germline, CDR1 PRHDT and CDR2 FYEKMQ (reference sequence). CDR3 loop: CASSLFGSGEYYEQYF. CDR3 bases: TGTGCCAGCAGCTTATTTGGTAGCGGAGAATATTACGAGCAGTACTTC.

The chain combines TRBV6-5 with TRBJ1-5; 9 nucleotides match TRBD1. The CDR3 is made up of 13 amino acids. Germline V gives CDR1 MNHEY, CDR2 SVGAGI. The trim removed 5 bases at V and 6 bases at J, leaving 2 bases unmatched. CDR3 sequence reads: CASSRQGGQPQHF. CDR3 nucleotides: TGTGCCAGCAGTCGACAGGGGGGTCAGCCCCAGCATTTT.

This clone was recorded only once. The chain links TRBV7-9 to TRBJ1-5; 11 nucleotides match TRBD1. The CDR3 totals 15 residues. Germline V lookup: CDR1 SEHNR, CDR2 FQNEAQ (reference sequence). The V gene end was trimmed by 1 base and the J gene end by 5 bases; junction bases not matched to a gene: 1. CDR3 protein: CASSLGTGGDQPQHF. The DNA for the CDR3 is TGTGCCAGCAGCTTAGGGACAGGGGGCGATCAGCCCCAGCATTTT.

The CDR3 is CASGQGPYGYTF. The CDR3 nucleotides are TGTGCCAGCGGACAGGGTCCCTATGGCTACACCTTC. V gene TRBV28 combines with J gene TRBJ1-2; 8 nucleotides agree with TRBD1. The CDR3 is 12 amino acids. V was clipped by 8 bases and J by 4 bases; unmatched bases: 3. Germline CDR1 and CDR2: MDHEN and SYDVKM.

The chain joins TRBV7-9 to TRBJ2-7; 7 nucleotides match TRBD2. The CDR3 extends over 17 amino acids. V gave up 5 bases and J gave up 0 bases; unmatched junction bases: 13. Germline V gene sequence: CDR1 SEHNR, CDR2 FQNEAQ (reference sequence). CDR3 amino acids: CASSESGKHLSSYEQYF. In DNA form, the CDR3 reads TGTGCCAGCAGCGAAAGCGGGAAGCACTTAAGCTCCTACGAGCAGTACTTC.

The chain uses TRBV9 and TRBJ1-6; 7 positions match TRBD1. CDR1 is SGDLS, CDR2 YYNGEE, per germline. V lost 0 bases to trimming and J lost 10 bases; unmatched junction nucleotides: 10. The CDR3 totals 16 residues. CDR3 sequence reads: CASSVGDSGGGSPLHF. The CDR3 nucleotides are TGTGCCAGCAGCGTAGGGGACAGCGGAGGGGGGTCACCCCTCCACTTT.

The J gene is TRBJ1-3, the V gene TRBV18; D possibly corresponds to TRBD1 (6 bases). The germline V gene encodes CDR1 KGHSH and CDR2 LQKENI. V lost 1 base, J lost 0 bases, and 10 bases lay in between. This CDR3 has 16 amino acids. Here the CDR3 reads CASSPQQGYSGNTIYF. DNA for the CDR3: TGTGCCAGCTCACCACAACAGGGATACTCTGGAAACACCATATATTTT.

This clone was counted between two and nine times. The chain has TRBV27 and TRBJ1-2; tentatively, D is TRBD1 (5 bases). V was shortened by 4 bases and J by 6 bases, with 12 bases between the two germline ends. Germline V CDR1 and CDR2: MNHEY, SMNVEV (reference sequence). This CDR3 contains 13 residues. The CDR3 DNA is TGTGCCAGCAGTTCCCAAACAGGACATGGCTACACCTTC. It specifies CASSSQTGHGYTF.

This clone has only a few counts. The gene calls are TRBV5-1 and TRBJ2-7; 10 nucleotides align to TRBD2. This CDR3 has 16 amino acids. Germline values: CDR1 SGHRS, CDR2 YFSETQ. V lost 0 bases to trimming and J lost 0 bases; unmatched junction nucleotides: 3. CDR3 sequence (DNA): TGCGCCAGCAGCTTGGCCTCTAGCGGGAGCTCCTACGAGCAGTACTTC. Its translation is CASSLASSGSSYEQYF.